This is a list of T cell receptor beta chains from one sample in a study of CD8+ T cells in alopecia areata. Produced via immunoSEQ multiplex PCR; TCRdb's table is partial and in-frame only. The table has 100,000 to 150,000 clones, about 49% seen once; the top ten hold roughly a sixth. The sample was CD8+ T cells sorted from blood, taken at week 0. These TCRs come from a human donor with alopecia areata. Each CDR3 is given with its conserved first and last residue. The D gene is left open where the match is weak. Size is omitted from some rows. Given values are once, few, many or a class for expanded clones.

V gene	clone size	J gene	D gene	CDR3 length	CDR3 DNA	CDR3 protein
TRBV2	-	TRBJ2-2	-	17	TGTGCCAGCAGTGCCCCACCCCCGGCCTCGAACACCGGGGAGCTGTTTTTT	CASSAPPPASNTGELFF
TRBV29-1	-	TRBJ1-3	-	12	TGCAGCGTTACTCGACGGGAAAACACCATATATTTT	CSVTRRENTIYF
TRBV9	-	TRBJ2-5	-	15	TGTGCCAGCAGCTTGGGAGGAGGGGGCAGGGAGACCCAGTACTTC	CASSLGGGGRETQYF
TRBV29-1	few	TRBJ2-7	-	12	TGCAGCGCTCTAACAGGGACCTACGAGCAGTACTTC	CSALTGTYEQYF
TRBV4-2	-	TRBJ2-5	-	13	TGTGCCAGCAGCCAAGATCTGGAGGAGACCCAGTACTTC	CASSQDLEETQYF
TRBV27	-	TRBJ1-2	TRBD1	15	TGTGCCAGCAGCCCCGGCCCTGGGACAGGGGTTGGCTACACCTTC	CASSPGPGTGVGYTF
TRBV6-4	-	TRBJ1-6	-	15	TGTGCCAGCAGTGACTCGGCCCAAGGGAATTCACCCCTCCACTTT	CASSDSAQGNSPLHF
TRBV7-9	-	TRBJ2-3	-	12	TGTGCCAGCGGGACCTACACAGATACGCAGTATTTT	CASGTYTDTQYF
TRBV29-1	-	TRBJ2-7	-	12	TGCAGCGGAGGATACGGGGTCTACGAGCAGTACTTC	CSGGYGVYEQYF
TRBV18	-	TRBJ1-1	-	15	TGTGCCAGCTCACCAATGCAGGGTCCCAACACTGAAGCTTTCTTT	CASSPMQGPNTEAFF
TRBV13	-	TRBJ1-1	-	13	TGTGCCAGCAGCTTAGAGGCGAACACTGAAGCTTTCTTT	CASSLEANTEAFF
TRBV27	-	TRBJ1-1	-	13	TGTGCCAGCAGTTTACAGGGGAACACTGAAGCTTTCTTT	CASSLQGNTEAFF
TRBV14	-	TRBJ2-5	-	13	TGTGCCAGCAGCCGATTAGGGTGGGAGACCCAGTACTTC	CASSRLGWETQYF
TRBV25-1	-	TRBJ2-1	-	16	TGTGCCAGCAGTGCCCCCTGGGAGGGGGCGTACAATGAGCAGTTCTTC	CASSAPWEGAYNEQFF
TRBV29-1	few	TRBJ2-7	-	13	TGCAGCGTTGCTGGGAGGACTCCCTACGAGCAGTACTTC	CSVAGRTPYEQYF
TRBV5-1	-	TRBJ2-2	-	15	TGCGCCAGCAGCTTGGGACGCCATGGAGACGGGGAGCTGTTTTTT	CASSLGRHGDGELFF
TRBV9	-	TRBJ2-1	TRBD2	17	TGTGCCAGCAGCGTAGCCAGCGGGGGGGCCAGCTACAATGAGCAGTTCTTC	CASSVASGGASYNEQFF
TRBV6-5	once	TRBJ1-1	-	12	TGTGCCAGCAGCACGCAGAACACTGAAGCTTTCTTT	CASSTQNTEAFF
TRBV5-6	-	TRBJ1-5	-	14	TGTGCCAGCAGCTGGAGAGAAGGCGGTCAGCCCCAGCATTTT	CASSWREGGQPQHF
TRBV27	few	TRBJ1-6	-	15	TGTGCCAGCAGTCCCACTCTCGGCGTGAGTTCACCCCTCCACTTT	CASSPTLGVSSPLHF
TRBV14	-	TRBJ2-1	-	16	TGTGCCAGCAGCCTTCAGGGCGCCCGCTCCTACAATGAGCAGTTCTTC	CASSLQGARSYNEQFF
TRBV30	-	TRBJ2-3	TRBD1	11	TGTGCCTGGAGTGTGACAGGGGAGGAGTATTTT	CAWSVTGEEYF
TRBV29-1	-	TRBJ1-1	TRBD1	12	TGCAGCGTTTATGGGACAGCGGCTGAAGCTTTCTTT	CSVYGTAAEAFF
TRBV5-1	-	TRBJ2-3	-	14	TGCGCCAGCAGCATTACAGGGTTTGGAGATACGCAGTATTTT	CASSITGFGDTQYF
TRBV5-6	once	TRBJ2-7	TRBD1	16	TGTGCCAGCAGCTCCGAGGACAGGGTTTTCTCCTACGAGCAGTACTTC	CASSSEDRVFSYEQYF
TRBV5-6	-	TRBJ1-1	-	12	TGTGCCAGCAGCTTGGAGACGGGCGAAGCTTTCTTT	CASSLETGEAFF
TRBV2	many	TRBJ2-3	TRBD2	16	TGTGCCAGCCAGACTCAACCGGGACTAGGGGTGGATACGCAGTATTTT	CASQTQPGLGVDTQYF
TRBV18	-	TRBJ2-7	TRBD1	14	TGTGCCAGCCAGGGACAGGCAACACCCTACGAGCAGTACTTC	CASQGQATPYEQYF
TRBV6-5	-	TRBJ2-1	TRBD1	14	TGTGCCAGCAGGGCTCAGGACAGGGCTCTTGAGCAGTTCTTC	CASRAQDRALEQFF
TRBV14	few	TRBJ1-6	-	16	TGTGCCAGCAGCCGATCGGGACGGAACTATAATTCACCCCTCCACTTT	CASSRSGRNYNSPLHF
TRBV7-2	-	TRBJ2-7	-	15	TGTGCCAGCAGCACACGACCGACCCCCTCCTACGAGCAGTACTTC	CASSTRPTPSYEQYF
TRBV29-1	-	TRBJ2-2	TRBD1	16	TGCAGCGTTGAAGAACGACAGGGGGCTTGGGACGGGGAGCTGTTTTTT	CSVEERQGAWDGELFF
TRBV13	-	TRBJ1-6	-	17	TGTGCCAGCAGCTTCCAGGGCTCCGGCTCCTATAATTCACCCCTCCACTTT	CASSFQGSGSYNSPLHF
TRBV6-5	-	TRBJ2-7	TRBD1	12	TGTGCCACCGGGACAGGGAACTACGAGCAGTACTTC	CATGTGNYEQYF
TRBV27	-	TRBJ1-1	-	13	TGTGCCAGCACTACAGGGATAAACACTGAAGCTTTCTTT	CASTTGINTEAFF
TRBV5-1	few	TRBJ1-1	-	15	TGCGCCAGCAGCTTGGGTCGGGTTATGAACACTGAAGCTTTCTTT	CASSLGRVMNTEAFF
TRBV13	-	TRBJ1-2	-	15	TGTGCCAGCAGCTTAGGTCAGGCCCCTAACTATGGCTACACCTTC	CASSLGQAPNYGYTF
TRBV7-3	few	TRBJ2-2	-	14	TGTGCCAGCAGCAACAGGGGAGGGACCGGGGAGCTGTTTTTT	CASSNRGGTGELFF
TRBV6-6	few	TRBJ2-3	TRBD2	14	TGTGCCAGCCAAGACGGGGGGGCTACAGATACGCAGTATTTT	CASQDGGATDTQYF
TRBV4-1	-	TRBJ1-2	-	15	TGCGCCAGCAGCCATACCCCGGACGGGGGAGACGGCTACACCTTC	CASSHTPDGGDGYTF
TRBV9	-	TRBJ1-1	-	13	TGTGCCAGCAGCGTAGGTCAGGGGACTGAAGCTTTCTTT	CASSVGQGTEAFF